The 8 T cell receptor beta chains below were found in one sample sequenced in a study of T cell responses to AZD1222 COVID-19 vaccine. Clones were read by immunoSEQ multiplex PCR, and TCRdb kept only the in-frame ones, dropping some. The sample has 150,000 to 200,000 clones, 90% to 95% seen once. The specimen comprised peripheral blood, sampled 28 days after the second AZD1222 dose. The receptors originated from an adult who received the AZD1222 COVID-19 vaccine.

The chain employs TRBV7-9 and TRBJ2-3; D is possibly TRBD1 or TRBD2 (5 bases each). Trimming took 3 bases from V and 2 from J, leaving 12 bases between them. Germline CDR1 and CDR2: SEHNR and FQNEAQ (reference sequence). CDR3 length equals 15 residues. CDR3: CASSFGAASTDTQYF. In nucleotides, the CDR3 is TGTGCCAGCAGCTTCGGGGCAGCCTCCACAGATACGCAGTATTTT.

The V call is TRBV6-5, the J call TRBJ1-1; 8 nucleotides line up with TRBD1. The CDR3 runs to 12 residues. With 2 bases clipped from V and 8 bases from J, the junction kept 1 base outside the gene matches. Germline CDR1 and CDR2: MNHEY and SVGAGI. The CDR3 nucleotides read TGTGCCAGCAGTTACAGGACAGGGGAAGCTTTCTTT. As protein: CASSYRTGEAFF.

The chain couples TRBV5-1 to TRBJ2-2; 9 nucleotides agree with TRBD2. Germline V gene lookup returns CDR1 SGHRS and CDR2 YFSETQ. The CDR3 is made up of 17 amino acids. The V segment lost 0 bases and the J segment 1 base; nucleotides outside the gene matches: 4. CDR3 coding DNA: TGCGCCAGCAGCTTGGGGCTTAGCGGGAGGAACACCGGGGAGCTGTTTTTT. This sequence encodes CASSLGLSGRNTGELFF.

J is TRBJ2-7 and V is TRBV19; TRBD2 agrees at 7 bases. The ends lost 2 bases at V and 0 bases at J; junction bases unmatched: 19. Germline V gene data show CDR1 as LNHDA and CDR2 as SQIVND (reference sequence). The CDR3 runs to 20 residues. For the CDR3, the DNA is TGTGCCAGTAGTATAACGGGATTACGGGAGGTTACTCGAAGCTCCTACGAGCAGTACTTC. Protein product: CASSITGLREVTRSSYEQYF.

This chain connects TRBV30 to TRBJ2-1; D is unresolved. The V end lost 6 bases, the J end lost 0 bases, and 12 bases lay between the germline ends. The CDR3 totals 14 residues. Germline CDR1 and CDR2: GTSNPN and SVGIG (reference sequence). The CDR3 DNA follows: TGTGCCTGTCAAGCTGCCAGCTCCTACAATGAGCAGTTCTTC. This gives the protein CACQAASSYNEQFF.

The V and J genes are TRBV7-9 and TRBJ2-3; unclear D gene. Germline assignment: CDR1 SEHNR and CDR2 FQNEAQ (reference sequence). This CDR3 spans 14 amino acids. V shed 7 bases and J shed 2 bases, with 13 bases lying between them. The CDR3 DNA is TGTGCCAGCAAGGCCGGTCTGAACACAGATACGCAGTATTTT. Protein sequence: CASKAGLNTDTQYF.

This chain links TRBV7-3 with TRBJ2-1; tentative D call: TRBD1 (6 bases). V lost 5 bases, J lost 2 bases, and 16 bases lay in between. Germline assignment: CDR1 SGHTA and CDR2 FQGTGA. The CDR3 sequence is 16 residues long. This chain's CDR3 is CASSPGHPAAYNEQFF. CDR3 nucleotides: TGTGCCAGCAGCCCGGGACACCCCGCTGCCTACAATGAGCAGTTCTTC.

CDR3 nucleotide sequence: TGTGCCAGCAATATCGAAAGGGGGCGTAATGAGCAGTTCTTC. As protein: CASNIERGRNEQFF. This rearrangement joins TRBV28 to TRBJ2-1; the match to TRBD1 covers 7 bases. With 7 bases clipped from V and 7 bases from J, the junction kept 10 bases outside the gene matches. Germline V gene sequence: CDR1 MDHEN, CDR2 SYDVKM. The CDR3 loop spans 14 amino acids.